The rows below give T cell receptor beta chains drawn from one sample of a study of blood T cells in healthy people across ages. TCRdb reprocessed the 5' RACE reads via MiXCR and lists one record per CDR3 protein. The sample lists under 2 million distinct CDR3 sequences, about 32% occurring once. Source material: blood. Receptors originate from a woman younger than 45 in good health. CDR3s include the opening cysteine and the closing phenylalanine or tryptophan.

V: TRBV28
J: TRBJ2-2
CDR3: CASRPTGTGLNTGELFF

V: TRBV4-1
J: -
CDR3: CASSPTTGTGYNEQYF

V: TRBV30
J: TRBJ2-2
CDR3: CAWSVYQGTGELFF

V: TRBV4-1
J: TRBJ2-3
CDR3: CASSQVDGNTDTQYF

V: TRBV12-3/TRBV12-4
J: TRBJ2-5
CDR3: CASSNHRGREETQYF

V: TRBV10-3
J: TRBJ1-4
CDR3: CAISQTRTEELFF

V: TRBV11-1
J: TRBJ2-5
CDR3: CASSPDGRTGTQYF

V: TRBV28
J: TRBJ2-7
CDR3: CASSWPGVSYEQYF

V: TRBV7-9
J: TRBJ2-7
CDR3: CASSLGQGASSYEQYF

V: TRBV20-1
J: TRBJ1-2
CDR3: CSAKTVDYGYTF

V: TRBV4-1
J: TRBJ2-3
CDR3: CASSQDSLLGGAIDTQYF

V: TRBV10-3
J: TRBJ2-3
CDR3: CAISRALVPTSTDTQYF

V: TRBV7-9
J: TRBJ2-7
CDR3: CASSRWDEQYF

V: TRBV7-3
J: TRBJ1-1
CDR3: CASSPTGGETEAFF

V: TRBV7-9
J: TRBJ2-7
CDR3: CASSLGGGLAGTYEQYF

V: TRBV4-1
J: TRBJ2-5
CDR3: CASSQVGGETQYF

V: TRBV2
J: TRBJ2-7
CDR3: CASSEDSSGLYEQYF

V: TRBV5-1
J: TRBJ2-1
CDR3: CASSLDVGGNEQFF

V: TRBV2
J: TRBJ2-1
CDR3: CASQTERTTTYNEQFF

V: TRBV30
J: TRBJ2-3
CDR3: CAWSVPGGGPGTQYF

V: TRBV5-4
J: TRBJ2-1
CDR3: CASSLALGLLSYNEQFF

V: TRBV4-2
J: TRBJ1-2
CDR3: CASSQDLPTGDNYGYTF

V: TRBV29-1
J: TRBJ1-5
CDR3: CSVEGEGNQPQHF

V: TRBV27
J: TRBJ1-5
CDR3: CASSPRTENQPQHF

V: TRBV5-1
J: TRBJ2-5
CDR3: CASSLGPTRMETQYF

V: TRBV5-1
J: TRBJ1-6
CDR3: CASGFGQQLNNSPLHF

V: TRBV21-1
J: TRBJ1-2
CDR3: CASSAVSGTGNYGYTF

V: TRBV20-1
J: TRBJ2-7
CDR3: CSARTGGSNEQYF

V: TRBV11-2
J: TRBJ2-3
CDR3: CASSPKVREWGDTQYF

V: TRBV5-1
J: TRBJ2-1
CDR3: CASSLAASNEQFF

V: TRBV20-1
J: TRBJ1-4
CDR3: CSASIWRATNEKLFF

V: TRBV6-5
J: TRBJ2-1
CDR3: CASSSRGGLEQFF

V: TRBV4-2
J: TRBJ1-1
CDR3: CASSQSTGATNTEDFF

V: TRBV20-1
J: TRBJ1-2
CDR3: CSARDSTGQGYTF

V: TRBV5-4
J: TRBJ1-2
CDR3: CASSQDGTHNYGYTF

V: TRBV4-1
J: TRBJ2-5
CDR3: CAASLAAGGWETQYF

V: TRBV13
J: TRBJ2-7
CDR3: CASSSPPGQPYEQYF

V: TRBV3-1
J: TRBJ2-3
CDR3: CASSQDWFESGGTDTQYF

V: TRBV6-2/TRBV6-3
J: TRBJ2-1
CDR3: CASSYRDYNEQFF

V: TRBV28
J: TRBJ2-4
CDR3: CASSPVSRGLAKNIQYF

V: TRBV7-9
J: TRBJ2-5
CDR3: CASSLGGLGPESQYF

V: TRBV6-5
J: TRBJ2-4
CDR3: CASSRSMRAKNIQYF

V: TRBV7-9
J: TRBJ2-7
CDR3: CASSPSSEQYF

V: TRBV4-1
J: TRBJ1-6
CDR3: CASNSPQQGNSPLHF

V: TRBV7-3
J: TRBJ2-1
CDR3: CASGSSGGDSYNEQFF

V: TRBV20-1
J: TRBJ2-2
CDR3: CSASKPGQNTGELFF

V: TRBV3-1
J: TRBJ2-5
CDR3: CASSRKTSGGAQETQYF

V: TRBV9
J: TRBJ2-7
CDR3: CASSVGPTTYEQYF

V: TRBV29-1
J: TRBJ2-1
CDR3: CSVDPSGSGNEQFF